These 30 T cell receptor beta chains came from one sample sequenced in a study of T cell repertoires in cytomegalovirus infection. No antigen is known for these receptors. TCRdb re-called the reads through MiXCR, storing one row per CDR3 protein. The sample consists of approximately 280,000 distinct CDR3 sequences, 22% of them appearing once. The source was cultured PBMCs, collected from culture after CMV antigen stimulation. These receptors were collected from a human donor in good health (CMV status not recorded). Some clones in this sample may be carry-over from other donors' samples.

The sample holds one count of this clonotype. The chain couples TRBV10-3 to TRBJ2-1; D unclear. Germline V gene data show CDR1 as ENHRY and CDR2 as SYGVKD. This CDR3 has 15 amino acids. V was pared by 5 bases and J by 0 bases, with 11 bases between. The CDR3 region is CAISSVGGSYNEQFF. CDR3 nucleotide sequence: TGTGCCATCAGTTCGGTAGGTGGCTCCTACAATGAGCAGTTCTTC.

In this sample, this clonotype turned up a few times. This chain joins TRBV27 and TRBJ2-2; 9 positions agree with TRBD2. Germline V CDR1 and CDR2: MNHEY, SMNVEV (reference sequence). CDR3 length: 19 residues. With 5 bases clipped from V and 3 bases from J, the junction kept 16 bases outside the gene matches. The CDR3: CASSPRWGLAGADTGELFF. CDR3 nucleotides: TGTGCCAGCAGTCCCCGGTGGGGGTTAGCGGGAGCAGACACCGGGGAGCTGTTTTTT.

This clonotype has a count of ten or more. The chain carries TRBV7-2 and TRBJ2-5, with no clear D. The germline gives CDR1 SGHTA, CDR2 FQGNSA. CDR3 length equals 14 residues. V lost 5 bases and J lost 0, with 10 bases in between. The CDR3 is CASSPVGYQETQYF. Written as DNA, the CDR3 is TGTGCCAGCAGCCCCGTGGGATACCAAGAGACCCAGTACTTC.

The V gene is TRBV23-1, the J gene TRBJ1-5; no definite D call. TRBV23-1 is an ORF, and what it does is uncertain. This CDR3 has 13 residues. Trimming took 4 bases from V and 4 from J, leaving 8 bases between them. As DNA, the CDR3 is TGCGCCAGCAGTCGAGTAAAAAATCAGCCCCAGCATTTT. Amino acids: CASSRVKNQPQHF.

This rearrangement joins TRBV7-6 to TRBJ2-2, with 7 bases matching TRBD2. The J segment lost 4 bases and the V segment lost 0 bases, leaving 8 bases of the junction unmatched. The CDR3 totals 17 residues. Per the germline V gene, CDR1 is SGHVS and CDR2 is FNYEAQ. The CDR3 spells CASSLAWEASGTGELFF. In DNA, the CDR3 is TGTGCCAGCAGCTTAGCCTGGGAGGCTAGCGGCACCGGGGAGCTGTTTTTT. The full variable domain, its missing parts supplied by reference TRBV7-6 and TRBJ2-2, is GAGVSQSPRYKVTKRGQDVALRCDPISGHVSLYWYRQALGQGPEFLTYFNYEAQQDKSGLPNDRFSAERPEGSISTLTIQRTEQRDSAMYRCASSLAWEASGTGELFFGEGSRLTVL.

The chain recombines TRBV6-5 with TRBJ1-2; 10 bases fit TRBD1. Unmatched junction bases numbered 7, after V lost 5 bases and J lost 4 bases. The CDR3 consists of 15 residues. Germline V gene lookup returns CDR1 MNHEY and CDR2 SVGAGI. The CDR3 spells CASSPGTGATYGYTF. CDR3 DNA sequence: TGTGCCAGCAGTCCAGGGACAGGGGCGACCTATGGCTACACCTTC.

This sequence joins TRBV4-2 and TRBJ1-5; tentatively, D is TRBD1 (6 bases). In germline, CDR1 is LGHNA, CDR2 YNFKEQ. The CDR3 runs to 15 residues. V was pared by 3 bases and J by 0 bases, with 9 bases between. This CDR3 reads CASSHIGGSNQPQHF. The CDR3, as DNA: TGTGCCAGCAGCCACATAGGGGGTAGCAATCAGCCCCAGCATTTT.

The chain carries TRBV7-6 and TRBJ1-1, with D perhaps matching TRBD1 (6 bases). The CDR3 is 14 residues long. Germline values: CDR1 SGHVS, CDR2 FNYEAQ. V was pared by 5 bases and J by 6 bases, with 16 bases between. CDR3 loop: CASSPLQGWAEAFF. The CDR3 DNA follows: TGTGCCAGCAGCCCCCTTCAGGGGTGGGCTGAAGCTTTCTTT.

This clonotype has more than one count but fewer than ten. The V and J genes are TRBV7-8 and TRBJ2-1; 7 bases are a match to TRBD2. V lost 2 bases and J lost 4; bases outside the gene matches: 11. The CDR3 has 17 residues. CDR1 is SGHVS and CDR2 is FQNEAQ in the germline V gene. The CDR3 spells CASSLLSSGREYNEQFF. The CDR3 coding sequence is TGTGCCAGCAGCTTATTGAGCAGCGGGCGGGAGTACAATGAGCAGTTCTTC.

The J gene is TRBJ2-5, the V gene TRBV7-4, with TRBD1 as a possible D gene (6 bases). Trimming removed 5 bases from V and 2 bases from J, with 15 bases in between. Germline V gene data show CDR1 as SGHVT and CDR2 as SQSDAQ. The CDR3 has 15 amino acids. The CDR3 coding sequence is TGTGCCAGCAGCCACTATGACAGGTTTCAAGAGACCCAGTACTTC. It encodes CASSHYDRFQETQYF.

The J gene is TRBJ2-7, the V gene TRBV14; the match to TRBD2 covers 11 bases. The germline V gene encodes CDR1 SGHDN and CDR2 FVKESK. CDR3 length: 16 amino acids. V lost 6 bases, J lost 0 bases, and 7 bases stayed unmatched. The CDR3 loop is CASRPEGLAASYEQYV. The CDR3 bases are TGTGCCAGCAGACCCGAGGGACTAGCGGCCTCCTACGAGCAGTACGTC.

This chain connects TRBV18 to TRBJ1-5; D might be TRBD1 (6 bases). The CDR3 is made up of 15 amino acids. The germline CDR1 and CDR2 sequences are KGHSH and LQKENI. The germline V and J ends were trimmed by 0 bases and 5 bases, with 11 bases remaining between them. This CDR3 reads CASSPPLGADQPQHF. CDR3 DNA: TGTGCCAGCTCACCACCGTTGGGGGCGGATCAGCCCCAGCATTTT.

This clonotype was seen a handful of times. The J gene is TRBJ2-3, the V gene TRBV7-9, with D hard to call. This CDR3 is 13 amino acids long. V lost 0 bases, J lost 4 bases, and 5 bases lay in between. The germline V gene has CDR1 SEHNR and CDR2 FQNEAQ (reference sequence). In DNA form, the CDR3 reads TGTGCCAGCAGCTTAGCGCTCTCAGATACGCAGTATTTT. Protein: CASSLALSDTQYF.

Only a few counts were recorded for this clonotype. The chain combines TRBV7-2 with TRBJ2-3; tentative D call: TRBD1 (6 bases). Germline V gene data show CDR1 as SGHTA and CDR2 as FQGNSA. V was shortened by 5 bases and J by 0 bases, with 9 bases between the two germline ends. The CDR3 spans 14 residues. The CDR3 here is CASSIGQSTDTQYF. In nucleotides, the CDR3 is TGTGCCAGCAGCATAGGACAGAGCACAGATACGCAGTATTTT. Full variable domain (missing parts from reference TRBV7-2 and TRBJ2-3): GAGVSQSPSNKVTEKGKDVELRCDPISGHTALYWYRQSLGQGLEFLIYFQGNSAPDKSGLPSDRFSAERTGGSVSTLTIQRTQQEDSAVYLCASSIGQSTDTQYFGPGTRLTVL.

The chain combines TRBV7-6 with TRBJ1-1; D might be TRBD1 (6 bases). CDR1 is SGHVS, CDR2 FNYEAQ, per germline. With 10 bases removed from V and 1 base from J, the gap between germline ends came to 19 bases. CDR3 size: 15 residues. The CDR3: CATTPAGTKNTEAFF. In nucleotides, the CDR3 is TGTGCCACCACCCCCGCCGGGACAAAGAACACTGAAGCTTTCTTT.

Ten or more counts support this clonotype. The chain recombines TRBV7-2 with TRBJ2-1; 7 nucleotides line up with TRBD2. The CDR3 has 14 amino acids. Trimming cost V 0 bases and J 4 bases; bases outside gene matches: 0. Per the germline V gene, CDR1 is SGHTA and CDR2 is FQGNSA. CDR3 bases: TGTGCCAGCAGCTTAGCGGGAGGGTACAATGAGCAGTTCTTC. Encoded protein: CASSLAGGYNEQFF.

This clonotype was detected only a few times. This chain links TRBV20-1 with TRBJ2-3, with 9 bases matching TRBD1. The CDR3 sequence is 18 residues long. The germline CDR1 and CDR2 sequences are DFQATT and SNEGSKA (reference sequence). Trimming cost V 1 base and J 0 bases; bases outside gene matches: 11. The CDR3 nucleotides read TGCAGTGCTAGAGGCCCGCCTGGGACAGGGACTAGCACAGATACGCAGTATTTT. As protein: CSARGPPGTGTSTDTQYF.

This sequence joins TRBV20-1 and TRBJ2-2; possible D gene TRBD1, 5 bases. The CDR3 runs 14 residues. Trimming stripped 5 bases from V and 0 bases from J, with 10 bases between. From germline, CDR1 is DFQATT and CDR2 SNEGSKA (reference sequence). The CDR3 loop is CSASTEANTGELFF. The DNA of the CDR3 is TGCAGTGCTTCGACAGAGGCGAACACCGGGGAGCTGTTTTTT.

CDR3 nucleotides: TGTGCCAGCAGCTTACCCGCTTTCGGAGGCTACGAGCAGTACTTC. Its protein product is CASSLPAFGGYEQYF. This rearrangement joins TRBV7-3 to TRBJ2-7; maybe TRBD2 (5 bases). Trimming took off 2 bases at V and 3 bases at J, with 14 bases between the two ends. In germline, CDR1 is SGHTA, CDR2 FQGTGA. The CDR3 loop spans 15 amino acids.

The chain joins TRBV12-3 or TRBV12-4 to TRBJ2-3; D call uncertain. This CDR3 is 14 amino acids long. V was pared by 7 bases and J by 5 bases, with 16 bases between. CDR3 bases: TGTGCCAGCAACGGGCGTATCGTAGGAGATACGCAGTATTTT. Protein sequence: CASNGRIVGDTQYF.

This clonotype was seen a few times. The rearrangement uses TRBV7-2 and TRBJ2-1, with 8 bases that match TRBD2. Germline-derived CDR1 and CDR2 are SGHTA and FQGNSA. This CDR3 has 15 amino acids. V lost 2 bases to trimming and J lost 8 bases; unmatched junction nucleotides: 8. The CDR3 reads CASSLPGLAADEQFF. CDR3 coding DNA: TGTGCCAGCAGCTTACCTGGACTAGCTGCCGATGAGCAGTTCTTC.

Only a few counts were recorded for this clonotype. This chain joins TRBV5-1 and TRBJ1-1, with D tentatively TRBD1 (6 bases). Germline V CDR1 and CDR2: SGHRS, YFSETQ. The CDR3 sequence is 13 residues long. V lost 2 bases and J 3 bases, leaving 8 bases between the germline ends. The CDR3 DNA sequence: TGCGCCAGCAGCTTCAAGGGGGACACTGAAGCTTTCTTT. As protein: CASSFKGDTEAFF.

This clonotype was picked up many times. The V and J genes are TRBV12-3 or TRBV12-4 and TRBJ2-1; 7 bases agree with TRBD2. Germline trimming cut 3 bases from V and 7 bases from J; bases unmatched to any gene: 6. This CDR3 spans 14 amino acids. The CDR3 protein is CASSFAGEGNEQFF. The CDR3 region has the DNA TGTGCCAGCAGTTTCGCGGGAGAGGGTAATGAGCAGTTCTTC.

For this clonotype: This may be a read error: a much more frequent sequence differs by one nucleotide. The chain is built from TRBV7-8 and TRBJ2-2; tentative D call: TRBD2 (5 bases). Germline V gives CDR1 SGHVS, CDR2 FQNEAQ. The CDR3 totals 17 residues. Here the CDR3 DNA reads TGTGCCAGCACCCTCGAGGGTGGTCATCGAAGCACCGGGGAGCTGCTTTTT. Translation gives CASTLEGGHRSTGELLF.

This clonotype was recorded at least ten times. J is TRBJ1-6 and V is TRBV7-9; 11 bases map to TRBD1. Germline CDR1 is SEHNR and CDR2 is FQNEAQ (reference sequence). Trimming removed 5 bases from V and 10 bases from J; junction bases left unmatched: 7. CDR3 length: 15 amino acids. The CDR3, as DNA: TGTGCCAGCAGCCCGGGGACAGGGGGTTTATCACCCCTCCACTTT. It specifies CASSPGTGGLSPLHF.

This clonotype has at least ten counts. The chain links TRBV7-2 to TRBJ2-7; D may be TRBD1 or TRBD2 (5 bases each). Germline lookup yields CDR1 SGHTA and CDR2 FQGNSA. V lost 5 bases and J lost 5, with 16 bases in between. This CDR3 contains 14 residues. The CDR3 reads CASSLGAANHEQYV. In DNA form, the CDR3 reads TGTGCCAGCAGCCTCGGGGCGGCCAACCACGAGCAGTACGTC.

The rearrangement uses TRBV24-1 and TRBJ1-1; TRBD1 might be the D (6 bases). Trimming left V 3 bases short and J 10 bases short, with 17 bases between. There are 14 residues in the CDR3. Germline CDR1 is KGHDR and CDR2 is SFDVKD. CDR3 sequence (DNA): TGTGCCACCAGTGATATAACCCAGGGGTTTGGAGCTTTCTTT. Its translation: CATSDITQGFGAFF.

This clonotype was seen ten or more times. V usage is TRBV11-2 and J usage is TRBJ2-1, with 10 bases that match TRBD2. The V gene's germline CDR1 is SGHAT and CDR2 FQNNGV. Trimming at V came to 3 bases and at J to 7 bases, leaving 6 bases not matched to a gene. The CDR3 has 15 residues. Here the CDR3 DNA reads TGTGCCAGCAGCTTGGGACTAGCGATGGAGAATGAGCAGTTCTTC. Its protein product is CASSLGLAMENEQFF.

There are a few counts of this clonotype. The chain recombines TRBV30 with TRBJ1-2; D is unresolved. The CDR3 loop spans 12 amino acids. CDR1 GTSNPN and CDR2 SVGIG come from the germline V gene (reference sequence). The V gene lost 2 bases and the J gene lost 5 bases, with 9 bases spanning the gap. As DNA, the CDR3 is TGTGCCTGGAGTCTCACAGATTATGGCTACACCTTC. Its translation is CAWSLTDYGYTF.

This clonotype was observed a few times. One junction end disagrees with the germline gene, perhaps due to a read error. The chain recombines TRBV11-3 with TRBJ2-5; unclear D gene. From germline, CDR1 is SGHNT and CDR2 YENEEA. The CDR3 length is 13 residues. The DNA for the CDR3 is TGTGCCAGCAGCCTATTCCACCACGAGACCCAGTACTTC. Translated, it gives CASSLFHHETQYF. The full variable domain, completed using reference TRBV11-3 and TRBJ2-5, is EAGVVQSPRYKIIEKKQPVAFWCNPISGHNTLYWYLQNLGQGPELLIRYENEEAVDDSQLPKDRFSAERLKGVDSTLKIQPAELGDSAVYLCASSLFHHETQYFGPGTRLLVL.